This T cell receptor (beta chain) came from a study of blood T cell repertoires in COVID-19. This CDR3 spans 12 amino acids. Germline assignment: CDR1 SNHLY and CDR2 FYNNEI. Trimming cost V 8 bases and J 5 bases, with 12 bases left between them. Here immunoSEQ multiplex PCR was the method, and the copy in TCRdb shows in-frame clones only, minus some. Of tens of thousands of clones listed, 81% were seen once; the top ten hold 44%. The TCR was taken from a man aged 80 or over with acute or convalescent COVID-19. This rearrangement joins TRBV2 to TRBJ2-5; D is unresolved. The material sequenced was peripheral blood. In nucleotides, the CDR3 is TGTGCCAGCCTGAAGGCGAGGGAGACCCAGTACTTC. It specifies CASLKARETQYF.